A selection of T cell receptor beta chains follows, all from one sample in a study of cytomegalovirus exposure and HLA in healthy donors. Assay: immunoSEQ multiplex PCR; the TCRdb copy retains only in-frame clones and omits some. In the table there are under 130,000 clones, 74% of which are singletons. Sequences were obtained from PBMCs. Receptor source: a man aged 50-60 years in good health and CMV-seropositive. Each CDR3 is given with its conserved first and last residue.

17 | TRBJ2-2 | TRBV5-1 | CASSSRSGTSVPGELFF
17 | TRBJ2-3 | TRBV5-1 | CASSSAPAGTGPDTQYF
16 | TRBJ1-2 | TRBV6-4 | CASSDSVGQGTRGYTF
10 | TRBJ2-1 | TRBV29-1 | CSVHHNEQFF
11 | TRBJ2-5 | TRBV30 | CARRNGETQYF
15 | TRBJ1-2 | TRBV5-4 | CASSMTGGSGYGYTF
15 | TRBJ2-3 | TRBV7-2 | CASSLVTGATDTQYF
14 | TRBJ2-7 | TRBV27 | CASSSHLTSYEQYF
15 | TRBJ2-4 | TRBV9 | CASSATGLAGNIQYF
18 | TRBJ2-1 | TRBV21-1 | CASSKARERETGYNEQFF
13 | TRBJ2-5 | TRBV2 | CASSASGPETQYF
13 | TRBJ1-2 | TRBV19 | CASTSGGNYGYTF
13 | TRBJ1-5 | TRBV6-1 | CASRGQGDQPQHF
14 | TRBJ1-2 | TRBV10-3 | CAISDDRGRRGYTF
15 | TRBJ2-1 | TRBV6-5 | CASSLAGGGPNEQFF
14 | TRBJ2-1 | TRBV19 | CASSPWGQDMEQFF
16 | TRBJ1-1 | TRBV19 | CASSIWDSLGDTEAFF
13 | TRBJ2-1 | TRBV5-1 | CASSLADRTPKFF
16 | TRBJ1-3 | TRBV6-1 | CASSELGLYSGNTIYF
14 | TRBJ1-4 | TRBV6-5 | CASRIGQRNEKLFF
18 | TRBJ2-3 | TRBV5-1 | CASSLNPPAGRETDTQYF
14 | TRBJ1-6 | TRBV2 | CASSDRGLDSPLHF
15 | TRBJ2-5 | TRBV5-1 | CASSLFHGGAETQYF
16 | TRBJ2-3 | TRBV5-1 | CASSSAGLAGIDTQYF
13 | TRBJ1-2 | TRBV19 | CASTPTGPGGYTF
13 | TRBJ2-1 | TRBV18 | CASSLGLNNEQFF
16 | TRBJ1-2 | TRBV2 | CASKRNRDSSNYGYTF
16 | TRBJ1-4 | TRBV27 | CASSASVASSTEKLFF
14 | TRBJ1-2 | TRBV19 | CASSTLAVGSGYTF
14 | TRBJ2-5 | TRBV5-1 | CASSLWQGGETQYF
14 | TRBJ1-1 | TRBV5-8 | CASSLIDQDTEAFF
14 | TRBJ2-7 | TRBV5-1 | CASSLPGTGGEQYF
17 | TRBJ2-7 | TRBV5-1 | CASSLGTGQALTGEQYF
15 | TRBJ2-7 | TRBV6-5 | CASSYSSGSFYEQYF
12 | TRBJ1-1 | TRBV5-4 | CASGRVNTEAFF
18 | TRBJ2-3 | TRBV5-1 | CASSLARDSGVRPDTQYF
13 | TRBJ2-5 | TRBV6-1 | CASRKGEKETQYF
15 | TRBJ2-5 | TRBV12-5 | CASGGGGTGVETQYF
16 | TRBJ1-3 | TRBV6-1 | CASSEAPRAIRGTIYF
14 | TRBJ2-5 | TRBV5-1 | CASSPGGAQETQYF
15 | TRBJ2-3 | TRBV5-4 | CASSSGTSDTDTQYF
16 | TRBJ2-2 | TRBV18 | CASSPFGQGSTGELFF
17 | TRBJ2-5 | TRBV2 | CASSSPSGAGGGETQYF
14 | TRBJ2-5 | TRBV2 | CASSVGGWGETQYF
14 | - | TRBV28 | CASSSPGDSYEQYF
15 | TRBJ2-1 | TRBV7-3 | CASSFGTDPGNEQFF
14 | TRBJ1-3 | TRBV9 | CASSRQGVGNTIYF
15 | TRBJ1-1 | TRBV6-5 | CASSPTPGDRGEAFF
16 | TRBJ1-2 | TRBV19 | CASSISPPGVARGYTF
16 | TRBJ2-1 | TRBV9 | CASSGYSASSYNEQFF
15 | TRBJ2-3 | TRBV11-2 | CASSLDLDRPDTQYF
14 | TRBJ1-6 | TRBV27 | CASSLLHADSPLHF
13 | TRBJ2-1 | TRBV30 | CAWSGSSYNEQFF
14 | - | TRBV6-1 | CASSPGTNQYEQYF
13 | TRBJ2-5 | TRBV7-7 | CASSTDRTETQYF
13 | TRBJ2-3 | TRBV2 | CASSEGARDTQYF
15 | TRBJ1-4 | TRBV5-1 | CASSLEAATNEKLFF